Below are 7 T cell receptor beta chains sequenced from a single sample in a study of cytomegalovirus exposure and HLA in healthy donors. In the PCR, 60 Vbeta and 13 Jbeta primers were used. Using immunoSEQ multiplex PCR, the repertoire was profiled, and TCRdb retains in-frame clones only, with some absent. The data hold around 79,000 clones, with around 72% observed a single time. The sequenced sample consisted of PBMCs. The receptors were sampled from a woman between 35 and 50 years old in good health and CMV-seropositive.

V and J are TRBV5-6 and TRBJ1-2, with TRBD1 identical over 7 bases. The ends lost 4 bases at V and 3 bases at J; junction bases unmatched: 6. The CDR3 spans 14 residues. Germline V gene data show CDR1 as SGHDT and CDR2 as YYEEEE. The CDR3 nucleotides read TGTGCCAGCAGCAAACAGGGGATCGACTATGGCTACACCTTC. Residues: CASSKQGIDYGYTF. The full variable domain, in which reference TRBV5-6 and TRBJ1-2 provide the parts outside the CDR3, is DAGVTQSPTHLIKTRGQQVTLRCSPKSGHDTVSWYQQALGQGPQFIFQYYEEEERQRGNFPDRFSGHQFPNYSSELNVNALLLGDSALYLCASSKQGIDYGYTFGSGTRLTVV.

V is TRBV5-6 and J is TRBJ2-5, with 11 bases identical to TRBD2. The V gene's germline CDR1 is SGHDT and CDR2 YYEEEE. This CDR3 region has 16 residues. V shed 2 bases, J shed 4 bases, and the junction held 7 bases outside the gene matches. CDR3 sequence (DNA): TGTGCCAGCAGCTTCGGTACTAGCGGGGGAGCAGAGACCCAGTACTTC. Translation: CASSFGTSGGAETQYF.

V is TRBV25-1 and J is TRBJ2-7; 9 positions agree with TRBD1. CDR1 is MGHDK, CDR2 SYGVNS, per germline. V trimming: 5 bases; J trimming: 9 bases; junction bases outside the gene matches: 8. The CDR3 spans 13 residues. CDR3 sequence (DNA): TGTGCCAGCAGTATTGGGGGACAGGGACGGCAGTACTTC. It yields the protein CASSIGGQGRQYF.

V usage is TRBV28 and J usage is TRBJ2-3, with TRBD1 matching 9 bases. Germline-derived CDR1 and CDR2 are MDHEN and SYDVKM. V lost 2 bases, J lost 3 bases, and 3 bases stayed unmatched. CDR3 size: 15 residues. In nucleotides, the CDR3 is TGTGCCAGCAGTTTAGGACAGGGGATAACAGATACGCAGTATTTT. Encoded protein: CASSLGQGITDTQYF.

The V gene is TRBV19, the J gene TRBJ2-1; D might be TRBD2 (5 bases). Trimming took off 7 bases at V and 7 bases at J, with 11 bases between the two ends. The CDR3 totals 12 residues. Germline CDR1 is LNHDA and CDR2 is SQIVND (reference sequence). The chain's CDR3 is CASTRGKNEQFF. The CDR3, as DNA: TGTGCCAGTACAAGAGGGAAGAATGAGCAGTTCTTC.

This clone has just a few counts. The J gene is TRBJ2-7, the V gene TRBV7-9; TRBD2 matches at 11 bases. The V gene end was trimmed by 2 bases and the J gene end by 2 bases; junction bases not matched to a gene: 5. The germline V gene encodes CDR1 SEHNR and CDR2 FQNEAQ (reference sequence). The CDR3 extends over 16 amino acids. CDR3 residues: CASSLSLSGRAYEQYF. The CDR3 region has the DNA TGTGCCAGCAGCTTATCCCTTAGCGGGAGGGCCTACGAGCAGTACTTC.

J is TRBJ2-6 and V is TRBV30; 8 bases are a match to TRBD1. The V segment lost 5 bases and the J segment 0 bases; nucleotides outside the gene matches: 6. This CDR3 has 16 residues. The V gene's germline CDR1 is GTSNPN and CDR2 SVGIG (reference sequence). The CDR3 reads CAWDRGPFSGANVLTF. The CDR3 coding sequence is TGTGCCTGGGACAGGGGACCATTCTCTGGGGCCAACGTCCTGACTTTC.